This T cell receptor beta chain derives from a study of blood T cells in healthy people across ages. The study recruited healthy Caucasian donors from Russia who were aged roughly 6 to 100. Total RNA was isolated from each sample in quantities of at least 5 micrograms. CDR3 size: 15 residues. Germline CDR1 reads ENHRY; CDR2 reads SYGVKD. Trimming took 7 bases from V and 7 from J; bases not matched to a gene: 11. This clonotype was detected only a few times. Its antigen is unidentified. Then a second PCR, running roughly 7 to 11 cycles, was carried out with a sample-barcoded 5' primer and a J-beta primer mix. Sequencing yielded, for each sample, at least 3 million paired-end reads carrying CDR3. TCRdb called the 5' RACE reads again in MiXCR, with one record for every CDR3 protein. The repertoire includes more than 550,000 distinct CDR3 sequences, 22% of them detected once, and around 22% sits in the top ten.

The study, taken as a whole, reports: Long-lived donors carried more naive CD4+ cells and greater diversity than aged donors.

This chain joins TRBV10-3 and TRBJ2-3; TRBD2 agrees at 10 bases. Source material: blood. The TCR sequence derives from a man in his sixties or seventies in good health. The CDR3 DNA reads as TGTGCCATCAAAGCGAGCGGGGGGGCAGGGAATACGCAGTATTTT. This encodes CAIKASGGAGNTQYF.